Listed below are T cell receptor beta chains from one sample, sequenced in a study of blood T cell repertoires in COVID-19. The data were produced by immunoSEQ multiplex PCR, yet TCRdb's version contains in-frame clones alone and is incomplete. This sample has 150,000 to 200,000 clones; approximately 88% occur once, and the top ten carry roughly 13%. The sample was PBMCs or T cells enriched from blood (not recorded which). The receptors stem from a woman in her sixties or seventies who had recovered from COVID-19. Each CDR3 is given with its conserved first and last residue. The D gene is left open where the match is weak. Clone size is shown for a subset of rows, as once, few, many or a class of expanded clone.

>.|TRBV5-1|TRBD1|TRBJ2-1
TGCGCCAGCAGCCCACAGGACAGGTCACTTTACAATGAGCAGTTCTTC
CASSPQDRSLYNEQFF
>.|TRBV20-1|.|TRBJ2-4
TGCAGCGCGGGCATCGGGTACATTCAGTACTTC
CSAGIGYIQYF
>once|TRBV5-4|.|TRBJ1-3
TGTGCCAGCAGAGCGGGGGTGTCCGGAAACACCATATATTTT
CASRAGVSGNTIYF
>.|TRBV4-2|.|TRBJ2-1
TGTGCCAGCAGCCAAGAAGTGCTTCAGAGCGATGAGCAGTTCTTC
CASSQEVLQSDEQFF
>.|TRBV9|.|TRBJ1-3
TGTGCCAGCAGCGTAGAAGCGGCGGACGGAAACACCATATATTTT
CASSVEAADGNTIYF
>.|TRBV7-8|TRBD2|TRBJ2-1
TGTGCCAGCAGCTTATCCGGGAGGTTCTCCTACAATGAGCAGTTCTTC
CASSLSGRFSYNEQFF
>.|TRBV29-1|TRBD1|TRBJ1-1
TGCAGCGTTGGGGACAGGGGCCTGAGGAACACTGAAGCTTTCTTT
CSVGDRGLRNTEAFF
>.|TRBV24-1|TRBD1|TRBJ2-3
TGTGCCACCAGTGTTTCAGGACAGGGGCACCATACGCAGTATTTT
CATSVSGQGHHTQYF
>once|TRBV7-8|.|TRBJ1-5
TGTGCCAGCAGCTTAGCGATGTTAGCTACCACTCAGCCCCAGCATTTT
CASSLAMLATTQPQHF
>.|TRBV28|TRBD1|TRBJ2-7
TGTGCCAGCAGCACACCGGGACAGGTCCCCCACGAGCAGTACTTC
CASSTPGQVPHEQYF